This TCR beta chain was captured in a study of T cell responses to AZD1222 COVID-19 vaccine (TCRdb year 2021). Notes on the research overall: AZD1222 recipients given second doses at about 4 weeks or at about 12 weeks were pooled, since spike-specific TCR depth and breadth were not found to differ between the two schedules. TCR sequencing was performed for about 240 trial participants, of whom about 200 were given two doses of AZD1222 and 26 were given two doses of MenACWY control vaccine. Trial participants were enrolled into age subgroups of 18-55, 56-69 and 70-plus years, which contained roughly 150, 30 and 60 TCR-sequenced participants, respectively. The paper as a whole reports these results and caveats: Conclusions about previously exposed vaccinees were limited because only six or seven AZD1222 recipients were SARS-CoV-2 seropositive at baseline. In the small 56-69-year group, the increase in depth fell short of significance, most likely because of low power. Reportedly, almost half of the unique spike-specific TCRs recognized epitopes lying outside the regions that are mutated in the B.1.351 and B.1.1.7 variants. A significant rise in spike-specific TCR breadth and depth was observed after two AZD1222 doses relative to day 0 and relative to MenACWY recipients. Because no samples from the day 14 peak response were available, repertoires could be characterized only after the peak T cell response. Participants were mostly white British and included more females than males, and it was suggested by the authors that clonal diversity may have been underestimated. The vaccine-associated CD4 TCRs covered the entire spike protein, and the dominant responses fell in regions 160-218 and 743-854.

As to this clone: Its binding antigen is unknown. The input lacks base qualities; no much larger clone sits a single base away.

CDR1 SGHVS and CDR2 FQNEAQ were looked up in the germline V gene. The V end gives up 1 base and the J end 5 bases, leaving 4 bases in the junction not matched to a gene. The cysteine opens and the phenylalanine closes a CDR3 of 15 amino acids. The sequence is cut down to CDR3 DNA, 45 bases in frame from base 1. The CDR3 regions of human TCRbeta chains were analyzed by immunosequencing. The paper's data handling went like this. Repertoire TCRs were checked for matches against a reference library of SARS-CoV-2-specific TCRs that had been generated using the MIRA antigen-specificity platform. Breadth meant the fraction of unique TCRs that were SARS-CoV-2-associated, whereas depth meant the fraction of total T cells that were SARS-CoV-2-associated. Using the MIRA data, each spike-specific TCR was assigned both to the spike region to which the TCR was reactive and to a CD4 or CD8 class. Log10-transformed breadth and depth values were compared by one-way ANOVA with Sidak's multiple comparisons tests. TCRdb re-hosts the immuneACCESS table, in-frame sequences only. Its copies lack some clones; in the studies checked, an unresolved V gene accounts for under half of them, and the cause for the rest is not known. That table gives V, J and clone size, and the DNA gave D and trimming. A total of approximately 120,000 clones appear in this sample, 88% of them only once. 4.4% of the sample goes to the ten largest clones.

This specimen's time point label, interpreted: baseline before first vaccination. Samples from vaccinated people were obtained from the UK trials COV001 and COV002, which included a single-blind randomized controlled phase 2/3 trial of AZD1222 (ChAdOx1 nCoV-19) in healthy adults. For TCRbeta chain sequencing, PBMC samples from trial participants were taken at day 0 and at day 28 after the second dose. This specimen was peripheral blood, taken on day 0 of AZD1222 vaccination. The TCR originated in an adult in good health. Recombination linked TRBV7-8 to TRBJ2-2; TRBD2 fits 7 bases in the junction. Here is the DNA: TGTGCCAGCAGCTTAGGGGGCGGGGGTACCGGGGAGCTGTTTTTT. It translates to CASSLGGGGTGELFF.